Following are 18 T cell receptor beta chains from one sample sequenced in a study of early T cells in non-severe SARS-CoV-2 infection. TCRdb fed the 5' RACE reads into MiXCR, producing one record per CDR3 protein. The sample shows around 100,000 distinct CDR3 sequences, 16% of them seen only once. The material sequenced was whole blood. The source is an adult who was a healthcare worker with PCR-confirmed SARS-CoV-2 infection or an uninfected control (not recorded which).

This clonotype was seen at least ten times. The CDR3 DNA follows: TGTGCCAGCAGTCTTGTGACTAGCCGTTCCTACAATGAGCAGTTCTTC. This codes for CASSLVTSRSYNEQFF. This chain joins TRBV7-9 and TRBJ2-1; 7 nucleotides align to TRBD2. Germline assignment: CDR1 SEHNR and CDR2 FQNEAQ (reference sequence). This CDR3 is 16 amino acids long. Trimming took 6 bases from V and 1 from J; bases not matched to a gene: 9.

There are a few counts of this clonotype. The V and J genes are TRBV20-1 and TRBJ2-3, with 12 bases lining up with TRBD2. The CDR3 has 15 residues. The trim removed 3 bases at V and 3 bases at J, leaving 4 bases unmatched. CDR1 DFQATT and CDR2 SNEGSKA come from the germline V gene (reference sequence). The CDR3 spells CSASVTSGGTDTQYF. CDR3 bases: TGCAGTGCTAGTGTGACTAGCGGGGGTACAGATACGCAGTATTTT.

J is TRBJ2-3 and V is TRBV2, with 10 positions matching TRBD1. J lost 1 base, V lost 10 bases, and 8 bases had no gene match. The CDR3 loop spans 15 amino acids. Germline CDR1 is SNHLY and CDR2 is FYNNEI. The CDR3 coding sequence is TGTGCCAACACACCGACAGGGGGCGGCACAGATACGCAGTATTTT. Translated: CANTPTGGGTDTQYF.

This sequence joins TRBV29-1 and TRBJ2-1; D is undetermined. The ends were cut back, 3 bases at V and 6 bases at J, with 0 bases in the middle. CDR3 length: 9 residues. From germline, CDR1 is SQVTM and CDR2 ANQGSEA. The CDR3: CSVDNEQFF. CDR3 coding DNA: TGCAGCGTTGACAATGAGCAGTTCTTC.

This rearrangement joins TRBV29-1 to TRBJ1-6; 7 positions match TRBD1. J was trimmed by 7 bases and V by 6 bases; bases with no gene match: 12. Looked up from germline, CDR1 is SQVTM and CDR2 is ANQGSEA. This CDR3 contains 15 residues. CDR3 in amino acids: CSVRYGQAGNSPLHF. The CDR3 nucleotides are TGCAGCGTGAGGTATGGACAGGCGGGGAATTCACCCCTCCACTTT.

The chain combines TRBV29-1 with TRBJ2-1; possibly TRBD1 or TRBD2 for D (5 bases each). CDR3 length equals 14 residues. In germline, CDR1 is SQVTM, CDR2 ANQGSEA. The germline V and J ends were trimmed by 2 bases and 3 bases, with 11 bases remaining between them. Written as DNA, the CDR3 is TGCAGCGTTGAACCCGGGACGGGCTACAATGAGCAGTTCTTC. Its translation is CSVEPGTGYNEQFF.

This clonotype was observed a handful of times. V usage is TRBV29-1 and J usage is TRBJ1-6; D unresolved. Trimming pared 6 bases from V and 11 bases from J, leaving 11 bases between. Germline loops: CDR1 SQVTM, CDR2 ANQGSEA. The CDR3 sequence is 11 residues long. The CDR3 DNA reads TGCAGCGTCGGGGATCTGGCACCCCTCCACTTT. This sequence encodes CSVGDLAPLHF.

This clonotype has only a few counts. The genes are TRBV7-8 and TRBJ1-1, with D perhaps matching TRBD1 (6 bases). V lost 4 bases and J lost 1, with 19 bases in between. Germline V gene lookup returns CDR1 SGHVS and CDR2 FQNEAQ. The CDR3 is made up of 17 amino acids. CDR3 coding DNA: TGTGCCAGCAGCTATATCGGTGGGGGGACAACGAACACTGAAGCTTTCTTT. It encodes CASSYIGGGTTNTEAFF.

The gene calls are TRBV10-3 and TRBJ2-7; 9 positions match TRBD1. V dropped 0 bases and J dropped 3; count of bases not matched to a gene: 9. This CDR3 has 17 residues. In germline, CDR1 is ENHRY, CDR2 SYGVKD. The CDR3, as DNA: TGTGCCATCAGTGAGTCTATAGTCCGACAGGGGGGCTACGAGCAGTACTTC. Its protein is CAISESIVRQGGYEQYF.

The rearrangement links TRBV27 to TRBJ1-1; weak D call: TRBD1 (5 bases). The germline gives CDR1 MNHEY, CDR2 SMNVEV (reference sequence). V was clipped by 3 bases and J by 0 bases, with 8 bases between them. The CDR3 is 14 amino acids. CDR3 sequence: CASSFQGMNTEAFF. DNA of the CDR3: TGTGCCAGCAGTTTTCAGGGAATGAACACTGAAGCTTTCTTT.

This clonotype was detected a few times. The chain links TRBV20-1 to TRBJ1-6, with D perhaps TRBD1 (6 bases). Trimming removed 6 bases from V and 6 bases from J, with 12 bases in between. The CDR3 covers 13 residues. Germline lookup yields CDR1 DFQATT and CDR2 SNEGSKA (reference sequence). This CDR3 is CSAGDTSNSPLHF. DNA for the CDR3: TGCAGTGCCGGGGACACCAGTAATTCACCCCTCCACTTT.

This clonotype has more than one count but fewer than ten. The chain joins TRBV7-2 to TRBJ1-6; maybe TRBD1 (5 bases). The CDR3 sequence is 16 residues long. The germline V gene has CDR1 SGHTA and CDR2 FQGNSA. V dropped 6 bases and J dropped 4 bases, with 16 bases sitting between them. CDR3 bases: TGTGCCAGCAGTCCTCCCGACAGCCGTTATAATTCACCCCTCCACTTT. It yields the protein CASSPPDSRYNSPLHF.

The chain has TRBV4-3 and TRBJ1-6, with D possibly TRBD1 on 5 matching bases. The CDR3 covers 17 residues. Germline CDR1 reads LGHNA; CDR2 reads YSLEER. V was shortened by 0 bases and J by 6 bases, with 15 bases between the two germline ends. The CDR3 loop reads CASSQDPGRFGNSPLHF. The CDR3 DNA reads TGCGCCAGCAGCCAAGACCCAGGGAGGTTCGGTAATTCACCCCTCCACTTT.

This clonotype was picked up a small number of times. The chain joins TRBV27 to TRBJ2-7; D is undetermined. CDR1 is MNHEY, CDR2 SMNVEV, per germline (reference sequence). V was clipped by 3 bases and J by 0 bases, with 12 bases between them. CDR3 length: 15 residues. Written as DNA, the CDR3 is TGTGCCAGCAGTTTGGGCGGACCCTCCTCCTACGAGCAGTACTTC. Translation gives CASSLGGPSSYEQYF.

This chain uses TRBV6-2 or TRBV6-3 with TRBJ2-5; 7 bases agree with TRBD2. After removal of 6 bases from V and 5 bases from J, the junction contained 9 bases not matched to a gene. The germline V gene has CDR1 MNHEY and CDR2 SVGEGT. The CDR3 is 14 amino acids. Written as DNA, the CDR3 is TGTGCCAGCAGCCCCGGACTAGTTCCGGAGACCCAGTACTTC. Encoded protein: CASSPGLVPETQYF.

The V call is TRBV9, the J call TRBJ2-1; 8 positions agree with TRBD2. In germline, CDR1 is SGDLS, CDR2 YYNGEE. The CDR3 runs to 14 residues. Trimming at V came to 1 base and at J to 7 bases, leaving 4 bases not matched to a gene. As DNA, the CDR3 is TGTGCCAGCAGCGTAAGCGGGAGTAAGAATGAGCAGTTCTTC. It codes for CASSVSGSKNEQFF.

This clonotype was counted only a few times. The CDR3 nucleotides are TGTGCCAGCAGTTTATTCCGACCTGGGGAGAATGGCTACACCTTC. Translation gives CASSLFRPGENGYTF. The chain recombines TRBV28 with TRBJ1-2; D remains ambiguous. This CDR3 comprises 15 residues. Trimming took off 1 base at V and 6 bases at J, with 15 bases between the two ends. Germline V gives CDR1 MDHEN, CDR2 SYDVKM.

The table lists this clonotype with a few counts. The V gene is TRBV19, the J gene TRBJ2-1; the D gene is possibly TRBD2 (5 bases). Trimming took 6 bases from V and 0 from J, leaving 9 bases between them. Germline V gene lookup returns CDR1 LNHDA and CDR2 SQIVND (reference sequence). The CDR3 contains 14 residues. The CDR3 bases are TGTGCCAGTAGCCCTAGCTACTCCTACAATGAGCAGTTCTTC. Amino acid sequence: CASSPSYSYNEQFF. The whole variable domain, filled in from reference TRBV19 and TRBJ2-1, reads DGGITQSPKYLFRKEGQNVTLSCEQNLNHDAMYWYRQDPGQGLRLIYYSQIVNDFQKGDIAEGYSVSREKKESFPLTVTSAQKNPTAFYLCASSPSYSYNEQFFGPGTRLTVL.